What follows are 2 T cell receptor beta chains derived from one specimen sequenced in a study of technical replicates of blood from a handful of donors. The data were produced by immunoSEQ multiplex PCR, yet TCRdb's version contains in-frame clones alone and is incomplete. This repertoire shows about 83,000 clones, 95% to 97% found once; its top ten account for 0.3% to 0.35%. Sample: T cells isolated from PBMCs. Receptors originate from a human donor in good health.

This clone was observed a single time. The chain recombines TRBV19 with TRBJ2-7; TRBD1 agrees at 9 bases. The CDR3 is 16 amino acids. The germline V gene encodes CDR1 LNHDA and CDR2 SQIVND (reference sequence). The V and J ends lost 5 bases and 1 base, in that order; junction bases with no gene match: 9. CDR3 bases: TGTGCCAGTAGTTTCAGAGGGACAGGGATTTCCTACGAGCAGTACTTC. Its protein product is CASSFRGTGISYEQYF. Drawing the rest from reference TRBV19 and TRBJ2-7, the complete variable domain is DGGITQSPKYLFRKEGQNVTLSCEQNLNHDAMYWYRQDPGQGLRLIYYSQIVNDFQKGDIAEGYSVSREKKESFPLTVTSAQKNPTAFYLCASSFRGTGISYEQYFGPGTRLTVT.

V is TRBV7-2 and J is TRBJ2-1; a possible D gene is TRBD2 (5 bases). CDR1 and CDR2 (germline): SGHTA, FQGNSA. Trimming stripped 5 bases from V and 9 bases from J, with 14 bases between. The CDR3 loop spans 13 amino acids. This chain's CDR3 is CASSASGPLEQFF. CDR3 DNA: TGTGCCAGCAGCGCCAGCGGCCCGCTTGAGCAGTTCTTC.